This TCR beta chain was retrieved from a study of T cell clonotyping in hematopoietic cell transplantation. Study as a whole: Pretransplant recipient samples were taken after cytoreduction. Study-wide points: Pathologically expanded recipient clonotypes increased progressively from day 30 to day 180 as diversity fell.

V was trimmed by 3 bases and J by 3 bases, leaving 16 bases between them. Germline V lookup: CDR1 SGHRS, CDR2 YFSETQ. The CDR3 has 15 amino acids. Assay used: immunoSEQ multiplex PCR; TCRdb lists only in-frame clones, some missing. The sample lists tens of thousands of clones; about 96% were seen once. Turning to this clone: What it binds is not known.

Time point indicated: recipient sample about 28 days before transplant, after cytoreduction. The sequencing used peripheral blood mononuclear cells, collected before stem cell transplant. The clonotype originates from a woman aged 45-65 years with acute myeloid leukemia. Some clones in this sample may be carry-over from other donors' samples. This sequence joins TRBV5-1 and TRBJ2-7; D possibly corresponds to TRBD1 (6 bases). CDR3 nucleotides: TGCGCCAGCAGCTCCAGGGGAAAAGGGGTCTACGAGCAGTACTTC. It encodes CASSSRGKGVYEQYF.